The source of this TCR beta chain is a study of blood T cell repertoires in COVID-19. Study as a whole: Some COVID-19 samples were acute and others convalescent; all came from the United States, Italy and Spain. Nucleic acid was either cDNA or gDNA, and it came from T cells, B-cell-depleted T cells, or PBMCs.

The J segment lost 4 bases and the V segment lost 4 bases, leaving 6 bases of the junction unmatched. Germline-derived CDR1 and CDR2 are MNHEY and SVGAGI. The CDR3 has 15 residues. Original handling: Reference gene primers were amplified, and this amplification served to estimate nucleated cell counts. TCRdb's table, derived via immunoSEQ multiplex PCR, lists solely in-frame clones and lacks some. V and J calls and clone size are as listed in that table; D and trimming were resolved from the DNA. The data show tens of thousands of clones, 70% to 85% seen once. The sequence came from a human donor in a cohort sampled during active COVID-19. The sequencing sample was made of peripheral blood. The rearrangement joins TRBV6-5 to TRBJ1-2; TRBD1 aligns across 10 bases. The CDR3 protein is CASSSTDRGVYGYTF. Written as DNA, the CDR3 is TGTGCCAGCAGTTCTACGGACAGGGGGGTCTATGGCTACACCTTC.